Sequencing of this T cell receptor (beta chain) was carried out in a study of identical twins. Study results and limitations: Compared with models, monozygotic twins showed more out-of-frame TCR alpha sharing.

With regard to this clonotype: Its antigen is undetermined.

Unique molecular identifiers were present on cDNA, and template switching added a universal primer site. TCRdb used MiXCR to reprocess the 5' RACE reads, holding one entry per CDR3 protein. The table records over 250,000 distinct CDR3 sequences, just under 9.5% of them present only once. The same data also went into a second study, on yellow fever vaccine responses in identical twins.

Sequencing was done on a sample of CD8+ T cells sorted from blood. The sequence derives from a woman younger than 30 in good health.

This CDR3 is CASSPMEGNTGELFF. The CDR3 DNA reads as TGTGCCAGCAGCCCCATGGAGGGGAACACCGGGGAGCTGTTTTTT. The chain joins TRBV14 to TRBJ2-2, with D possibly being TRBD2 (6 bases). The CDR3 is 15 amino acids. The V gene lost 4 bases and the J gene lost 1 base, with 10 bases spanning the gap. Germline values: CDR1 SGHDN, CDR2 FVKESK.